Listed below are T cell receptor beta chains from one sample, sequenced in a study of blood T cell repertoires in COVID-19. Sequenced by immunoSEQ multiplex PCR; TCRdb stores in-frame clones only, minus some. The repertoire includes around 340,000 clones, more than 70% of them detected once, and approximately 4.1% sits in the top ten. The sequenced material came from peripheral blood. These receptors all come from a woman aged 55 to 70 with COVID-19, enrolled during active disease. The CDR3 runs from the conserved cysteine through the conserved F or W. The D gene is left open where the match is weak. Size values are once, few and many counts, or a class for expanded clones, and some rows have none.

D	V	J	size	CDR3	DNA
TRBD1	TRBV6-5	TRBJ1-1	NA	CASMTGLSTEAFF	TGTGCCAGCATGACAGGGTTGTCCACTGAAGCTTTCTTT
TRBD1	TRBV28	TRBJ1-5	NA	CASSLDGQGRDQPQHF	TGTGCCAGCAGTTTAGACGGACAGGGCAGGGATCAGCCCCAGCATTTT
NA	TRBV13	TRBJ1-3	NA	CASSGRGLGNTIYF	TGTGCCAGCAGTGGCAGGGGCCTTGGAAACACCATATATTTT
TRBD1	TRBV28	TRBJ1-5	NA	CASRQQGATQPQHF	TGTGCCAGCAGACAACAGGGGGCGACTCAGCCCCAGCATTTT
NA	TRBV28	TRBJ1-6	NA	CASSLGEATYNSPLHF	TGTGCCAGCAGCTTAGGGGAGGCAACATATAATTCACCCCTCCACTTT
TRBD1	TRBV19	TRBJ2-7	NA	CASSITGTGLPYEQYF	TGTGCCAGTAGTATTACCGGGACAGGGCTTCCCTACGAGCAGTACTTC
NA	TRBV7-8	TRBJ1-3	once	CASRSQYSGNTIYF	TGTGCCAGCAGGTCACAGTACTCTGGAAACACCATATATTTT
NA	TRBV2	TRBJ1-5	NA	CASSPTGSNQPQHF	TGTGCCAGCAGTCCCACAGGGTCGAATCAGCCCCAGCATTTT
TRBD1	TRBV2	TRBJ1-5	few	CASSRGRGNQPQHF	TGTGCCAGCAGCAGGGGGCGAGGCAATCAGCCCCAGCATTTT
NA	TRBV7-2	TRBJ2-7	NA	CASSLAGAYEQYF	TGTGCCAGCAGCTTAGCCGGAGCCTACGAGCAGTACTTC
TRBD1	TRBV5-1	TRBJ1-1	once	CASSPGQGATEAFF	TGCGCCAGCAGCCCGGGACAGGGGGCCACTGAAGCTTTCTTT
TRBD1	TRBV15	TRBJ2-2	NA	CATTRPEGATGELFF	TGTGCCACCACCCGTCCTGAGGGGGCCACCGGGGAGCTGTTTTTT
TRBD1	TRBV2	TRBJ1-4	NA	CASDPSTGGGNEKLFF	TGTGCCAGCGATCCCTCTACAGGGGGCGGTAATGAAAAACTGTTTTTT
NA	TRBV6-6	TRBJ2-5	NA	CASRGQAATTQETQYF	TGTGCCAGCAGGGGTCAGGCTGCTACAACTCAAGAGACCCAGTACTTC
NA	TRBV10-3	TRBJ1-1	NA	CATQGSDTEAFF	TGTGCCACGCAGGGGAGTGACACTGAAGCTTTCTTT
NA	TRBV18	TRBJ1-1	NA	CASSPVAGAMNTEAFF	TGTGCCAGCTCACCAGTGGCAGGGGCTATGAACACTGAAGCTTTCTTT
NA	TRBV11-3	TRBJ2-7	once	CASSLSETAGFHEQYF	TGTGCCAGCAGCTTATCCGAGACCGCGGGTTTCCACGAGCAGTACTTC
NA	TRBV27	TRBJ2-7	NA	CASSLYFSSEQYF	TGTGCCAGCAGTTTATATTTTTCGAGCGAGCAGTACTTC
NA	TRBV20-1	TRBJ2-7	few	CSLGQSYEQYF	TGCAGTCTAGGACAGTCCTACGAGCAGTACTTC
NA	TRBV30	TRBJ2-3	NA	CAWTSGGGTDTQYF	TGTGCCTGGACATCGGGGGGCGGGACAGATACGCAGTATTTT
TRBD1	TRBV7-8	TRBJ1-2	NA	CASSSLLTGNYGYTF	TGTGCCAGCAGCTCCCTTTTGACAGGGAACTATGGCTACACCTTC
TRBD2	TRBV4-1	TRBJ2-1	NA	CASSQGAGGSSYNEQFF	TGCGCCAGCAGCCAAGGAGCGGGGGGGAGCTCCTACAATGAGCAGTTCTTC
NA	TRBV15	TRBJ1-4	NA	CATSRDRTREKLFF	TGTGCCACCAGCAGAGATAGAACTCGAGAAAAACTGTTTTTT
TRBD1	TRBV7-2	TRBJ1-2	NA	CASSFGGTGGSGYGYTF	TGTGCCAGCAGCTTTGGAGGGACAGGGGGCTCCGGCTATGGCTACACCTTC
TRBD2	TRBV3-1/TRBV3-2	TRBJ2-7	NA	CASSRAGTSYEQYF	TGTGCCAGCAGCCGAGCGGGGACCTCCTACGAGCAGTACTTC
NA	TRBV28	TRBJ1-5	NA	CASSLGGAVNQPQHF	TGTGCCAGCAGTTTAGGTGGCGCGGTCAATCAGCCCCAGCATTTT
NA	TRBV9	TRBJ1-1	few	CASSVEGQGTEAFF	TGTGCCAGCAGCGTAGAAGGGCAGGGGACTGAAGCTTTCTTT
TRBD1	TRBV7-9	TRBJ2-7	NA	CASSPPTGQVRLEQYF	TGTGCCAGCAGCCCGCCGACTGGACAGGTTCGGCTCGAGCAGTACTTC